Following are 8 T cell receptor beta chains from one sample sequenced in a study of blood T cell repertoires in COVID-19. Repertoires were generated with immunoSEQ multiplex PCR, while TCRdb's copy carries only in-frame clones and drops some. In the table there are fewer than 250,000 clones, approximately 80% of which are singletons. The sequenced material came from peripheral blood. The receptors come from a woman older than 75 with COVID-19, enrolled during active disease.

This clone was counted once. This chain uses TRBV28 with TRBJ1-2, with 7 positions matching TRBD1. After removal of 6 bases from V and 0 bases from J, the junction contained 4 bases not matched to a gene. CDR1 is MDHEN, CDR2 SYDVKM, per germline. The CDR3 runs to 14 residues. CDR3 region: CASRIQGANYGYTF. The CDR3 DNA sequence: TGTGCCAGCAGAATCCAGGGGGCTAACTATGGCTACACCTTC.

This chain links TRBV10-2 with TRBJ1-4; possible D gene TRBD1, 6 bases. The CDR3 consists of 14 residues. Germline CDR1 WSHSY, CDR2 SAAADI. V dropped 7 bases and J dropped 8 bases, with 17 bases sitting between them. The CDR3 region is CASTRTAEGEKLFF. The DNA of the CDR3 is TGCGCCAGCACCAGGACAGCGGAAGGGGAAAAACTGTTTTTT.

The chain is built from TRBV5-8 and TRBJ1-2; tentative D call: TRBD1 (5 bases). The CDR3 has 14 amino acids. The V end lost 5 bases, the J end lost 0 bases, and 11 bases lay between the germline ends. Germline lookup yields CDR1 SGHTS and CDR2 YDEGEE. The CDR3 spells CASRPPGANYGYTF. CDR3 bases: TGTGCCAGCAGGCCACCGGGGGCTAACTATGGCTACACCTTC.

The chain combines TRBV27 with TRBJ1-1; tentatively, D is TRBD1 (5 bases). This CDR3 has 13 residues. V lost 2 bases and J 4 bases, leaving 8 bases between the germline ends. Germline CDR1 is MNHEY and CDR2 is SMNVEV (reference sequence). The CDR3 loop reads CASSLRGSTEAFF. CDR3 nucleotide sequence: TGTGCCAGCAGTTTACGGGGGAGCACTGAAGCTTTCTTT.

The chain has TRBV5-6 and TRBJ1-2; a possible D gene is TRBD1 (6 bases). The CDR3 contains 13 residues. The germline V gene encodes CDR1 SGHDT and CDR2 YYEEEE. Trimming took 2 bases from V and 8 from J, leaving 13 bases between them. The CDR3 spells CASSLTGFWGYTF. The CDR3 DNA is TGTGCCAGCAGCTTAACAGGGTTCTGGGGCTACACCTTC.

This clone was observed a few times. The chain couples TRBV2 to TRBJ2-2, with D tentatively TRBD1 (5 bases). The CDR3 spans 15 residues. Germline V gene lookup returns CDR1 SNHLY and CDR2 FYNNEI. V shed 4 bases and J shed 4 bases, with 13 bases lying between them. CDR3: CASSARGIGTGELFF. CDR3 bases: TGTGCCAGCAGTGCAAGGGGTATCGGCACCGGGGAGCTGTTTTTT.

The rearrangement joins TRBV7-6 to TRBJ2-7, with 7 bases identical to TRBD1. Trimming took 5 bases from V and 4 from J; bases not matched to a gene: 11. Germline values: CDR1 SGHVS, CDR2 FNYEAQ. This CDR3 is 15 amino acids long. This CDR3 reads CASSHPPGQLYEQYF. The CDR3 region has the DNA TGTGCCAGCAGCCATCCACCGGGACAGCTATACGAGCAGTACTTC.

This clone was seen just once. The V gene is TRBV5-1, the J gene TRBJ2-3; 7 bases match TRBD2. The V and J ends lost 4 bases and 4 bases, in that order; junction bases with no gene match: 3. Germline loops: CDR1 SGHRS, CDR2 YFSETQ. This CDR3 has 13 residues. CDR3 sequence: CASSRGVADTQYF. The CDR3, as DNA: TGCGCCAGCAGCCGGGGGGTCGCAGATACGCAGTATTTT.